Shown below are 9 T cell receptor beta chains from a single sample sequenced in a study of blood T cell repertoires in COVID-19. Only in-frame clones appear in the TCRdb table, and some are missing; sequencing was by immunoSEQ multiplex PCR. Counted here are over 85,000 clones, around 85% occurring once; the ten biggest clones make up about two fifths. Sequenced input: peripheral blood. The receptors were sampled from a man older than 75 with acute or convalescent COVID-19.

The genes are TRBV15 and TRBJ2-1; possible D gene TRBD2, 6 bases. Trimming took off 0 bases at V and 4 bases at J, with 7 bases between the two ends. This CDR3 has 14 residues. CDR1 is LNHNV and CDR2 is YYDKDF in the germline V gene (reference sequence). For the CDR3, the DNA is TGTGCCACCAGCAGAGAGGGGGGATACAATGAGCAGTTCTTC. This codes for CATSREGGYNEQFF.

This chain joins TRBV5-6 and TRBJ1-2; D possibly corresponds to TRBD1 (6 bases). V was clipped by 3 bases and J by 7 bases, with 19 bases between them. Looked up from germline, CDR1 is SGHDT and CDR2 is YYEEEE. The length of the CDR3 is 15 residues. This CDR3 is CASSSGPRTAGGYTF. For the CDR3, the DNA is TGTGCCAGCAGCTCAGGACCAAGGACAGCTGGTGGCTACACCTTC.

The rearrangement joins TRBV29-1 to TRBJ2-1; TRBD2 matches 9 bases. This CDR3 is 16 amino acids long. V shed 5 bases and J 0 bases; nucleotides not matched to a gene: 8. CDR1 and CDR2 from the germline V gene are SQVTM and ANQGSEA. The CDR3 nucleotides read TGCAGCGTTACCCCCCGACTAGCGGACTCCTACAATGAGCAGTTCTTC. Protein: CSVTPRLADSYNEQFF.

The CDR3 loop is CAISGGGLHEQFF. CDR3 in DNA: TGTGCCATCAGTGGAGGGGGACTACATGAGCAGTTCTTC. This chain connects TRBV10-3 to TRBJ2-1, with a tentative D call TRBD2 (7 bases). V shed 4 bases and J shed 8 bases, with 12 bases lying between them. Germline V gene sequence: CDR1 ENHRY, CDR2 SYGVKD. The CDR3 is made up of 13 amino acids.

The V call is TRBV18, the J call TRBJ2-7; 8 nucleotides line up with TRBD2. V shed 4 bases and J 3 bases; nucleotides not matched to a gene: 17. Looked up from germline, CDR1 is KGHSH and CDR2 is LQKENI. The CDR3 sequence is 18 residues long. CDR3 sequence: CASSLKTGSAGGSYEQYF. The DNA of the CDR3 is TGTGCCAGCTCACTAAAAACAGGCAGTGCGGGAGGCAGCTACGAGCAGTACTTC.

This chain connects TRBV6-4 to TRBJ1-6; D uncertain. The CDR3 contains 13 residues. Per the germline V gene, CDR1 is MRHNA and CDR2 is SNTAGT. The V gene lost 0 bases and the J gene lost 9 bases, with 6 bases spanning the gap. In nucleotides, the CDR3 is TGTGCCAGCAGTGACTCCTCGGGTTCACCCCTCCACTTT. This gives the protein CASSDSSGSPLHF.

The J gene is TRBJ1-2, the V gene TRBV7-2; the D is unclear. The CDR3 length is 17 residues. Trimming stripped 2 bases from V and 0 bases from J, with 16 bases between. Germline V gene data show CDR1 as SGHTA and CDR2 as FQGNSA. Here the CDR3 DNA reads TGTGCCAGCAGCTTAAGTCGACTCCCAGCTTCTAACTATGGCTACACCTTC. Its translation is CASSLSRLPASNYGYTF.

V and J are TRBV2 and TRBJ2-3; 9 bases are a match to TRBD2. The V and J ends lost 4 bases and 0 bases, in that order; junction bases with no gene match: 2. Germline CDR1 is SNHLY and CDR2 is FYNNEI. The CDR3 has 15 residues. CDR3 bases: TGTGCCAGCAGTGGACTAGCGGAAAGCACAGATACGCAGTATTTT. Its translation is CASSGLAESTDTQYF.

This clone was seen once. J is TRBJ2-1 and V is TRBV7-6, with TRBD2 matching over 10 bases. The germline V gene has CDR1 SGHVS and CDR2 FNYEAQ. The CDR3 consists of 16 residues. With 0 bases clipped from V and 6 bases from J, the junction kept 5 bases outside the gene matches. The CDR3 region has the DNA TGTGCCAGCAGCTTAGCGGTTAGGACTAGCGGCAATGAGCAGTTCTTC. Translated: CASSLAVRTSGNEQFF.